This T cell receptor (beta chain) was profiled in a study of cytomegalovirus exposure and HLA in healthy donors. The germline V gene has CDR1 SGHTS and CDR2 YDEGEE. Germline trimming cut 4 bases from V and 4 bases from J; bases unmatched to any gene: 7. This CDR3 region has 15 residues. The PCR contained 60 Vbeta and 13 Jbeta primers. TCRdb keeps only in-frame clones here, not all; method: immunoSEQ multiplex PCR. The repertoire holds around 150,000 clones, roughly 80% seen once, with over 2% in the top ten. The chain combines TRBV5-8 with TRBJ2-3; TRBD2 agrees at 9 bases. The TCR was taken from a man younger than 40 in good health and CMV-seronegative. The sample consisted of PBMCs. CDR3 bases: TGTGCCAGCAGCCTTGGTGCGGGAGGGGCAGATACGCAGTATTTT. Protein: CASSLGAGGADTQYF.